The rows below give T cell receptor beta chains drawn from one sample of a study of CD8 T cells in ankylosing spondylitis. TCRdb independently ran MiXCR on the 5' RACE reads; one entry per CDR3 protein. The sample lists approximately 250,000 distinct CDR3 sequences; 8.2% were seen once. The specimen sequenced was blood, either unsorted or a sorted T cell fraction (not recorded which). The source is a female donor with ankylosing spondylitis or in good health (not recorded which). Each CDR3 is given with its conserved first and last residue. Fields, in order: V gene, J gene, D gene, clone size, CDR3 DNA, CDR3 protein. A D gene is named only where the DNA matches it firmly. For some rows the clone size is stated as once, few or many, or as a class when expanded; others skip it.

>TRBV24-1|TRBJ1-1|NA|many
TGTGCCACCGAGGGGGGCACTGAAGCTTTCTTT
CATEGGTEAFF
>TRBV4-3|TRBJ2-1|TRBD1|many
TGCGCCAGCAGCCAAGATCACAGGGGATACAATGAGCAGTTCTTC
CASSQDHRGYNEQFF
>TRBV20-1|TRBJ2-7|NA|many
TGCAGTGCTAGAAAGTTGGACCCCTACGAGCAGTACTTC
CSARKLDPYEQYF
>TRBV5-5|TRBJ2-5|TRBD2|many
TGTGCCAGCAGCTTGAGCGGGAGGGCCGTCGAGACCCAGTACTTC
CASSLSGRAVETQYF
>TRBV4-1|TRBJ2-5|TRBD2|few
TGCGCCAGCAGCCAAACTCTAGCGGGAACCGAGACCCAGTACTTC
CASSQTLAGTETQYF
>TRBV20-1|TRBJ2-7|NA|many
TGCAGTGCTAGAGGCGGGACATACTACGAGCAGTACTTC
CSARGGTYYEQYF
>TRBV2|TRBJ2-2|TRBD2|many
TGTGCCAGCAAGGCTAGCGGGAACACCGGGGAGCTGTTTTTT
CASKASGNTGELFF
>TRBV4-3|TRBJ2-1|TRBD2|NA
TGCGCCAGCAGCCAAGATCCGACCCAGGGACTAGCGGGACCCAATGAGCAGTTCTTC
CASSQDPTQGLAGPNEQFF
>TRBV2|TRBJ1-3|NA|few
TGTGCCAGCAGTGGGGCGCTACTCTCTGGAAACACCATATATTTT
CASSGALLSGNTIYF
>TRBV6-2/TRBV6-3|TRBJ1-2|NA|many
TGTGCCAGCAGTTACCTCGGGGGAGACTATGGCTACACCTTC
CASSYLGGDYGYTF
>TRBV9|TRBJ2-1|TRBD2|many
TGTGCCAGCAGCCTCCAAGGGATAGCGGGAATTAATGAGCAGTTCTTC
CASSLQGIAGINEQFF
>TRBV28|TRBJ2-3|TRBD2|NA
TGTGCCAGCAGTTTAGAGCGGACTAGCGACGCAGATACGCAGTATTTT
CASSLERTSDADTQYF
>TRBV3-1|TRBJ1-3|TRBD1|many
TGTGCCAGCCTCGGGACAGCTGGAAACACCATATATTTT
CASLGTAGNTIYF
>TRBV20-1|TRBJ2-1|TRBD2|many
TGCAGTGCGAGTGCGGGAGGGGGAGGACGGAATGAGCAGTTCTTC
CSASAGGGGRNEQFF
>TRBV12-3/TRBV12-4|TRBJ2-1|NA|many
TGTGCCAGCAGTCCCCGACTGGCGGGGAATGAGCAGTTCTTC
CASSPRLAGNEQFF
>TRBV7-2|TRBJ1-4|NA|many
TGTGCCAGCAGCCCTACAGGGACAACTAATGAAAAACTGTTTTTT
CASSPTGTTNEKLFF
>TRBV6-6|TRBJ1-4|NA|many
TGTGCCAGCAGTTACGGACGGCTAGAAAAACTGTTTTTT
CASSYGRLEKLFF
>TRBV11-2|TRBJ1-2|NA|few
TGTGCCAGCAGCTTAAGGGCAGGGCAGAATAACTATGGCTACACCTTC
CASSLRAGQNNYGYTF
>TRBV9|TRBJ2-1|NA|many
TGTGCCAGCAGCGGGTATGGCGAGCAGTTCTTC
CASSGYGEQFF
>TRBV7-2|TRBJ1-3|NA|NA
TGTGCCAGCAGCTTAGGGGCAGTGCCCATGGTGGCCATATATTTT
CASSLGAVPMVAIYF
>TRBV7-2|TRBJ2-2|TRBD1|NA
TGTGCCAGCAGCCCAAAACAGGGGCAGAGCACCGGGGAGCTGTTTTTT
CASSPKQGQSTGELFF
>TRBV7-2|TRBJ2-5|NA|NA
TGTGCCAGCAGCCCAGCCGTACTCCAAGAGACCCAGTACTTC
CASSPAVLQETQYF
>TRBV20-1|TRBJ2-7|TRBD1|NA
TGCAGTGCTAGAGATCTCGGGACAGGGTCCTACGAGCAGTACTTC
CSARDLGTGSYEQYF
>TRBV6-1|TRBJ2-5|NA|NA
TGTGCCAGCGCTTGGAGTCCCTTGGAGACCCAGTACTTC
CASAWSPLETQYF
>TRBV4-3|TRBJ2-1|TRBD1|many
TGCGCCAGCAGCCAAGACAGGGACAGGGTTTACAATGAGCAGTTCTTC
CASSQDRDRVYNEQFF
>TRBV18|TRBJ1-3|NA|many
TGTGCCAGCTCACCACCGCAGACGGAGACGTCCATATATTTT
CASSPPQTETSIYF
>TRBV21-1|TRBJ1-2|NA|many
TGTGCCAGCAGCACTTGGACCGGACCCCTAAATGGCTACACCTTC
CASSTWTGPLNGYTF
>TRBV27|TRBJ1-1|NA|many
TGTGCCAGCAGTGCAACCAGGGGCACTGAAGCTTTCTTT
CASSATRGTEAFF
>TRBV20-1|TRBJ1-5|NA|many
TGCAGTGTTGCGGGAGGGAGGAGCAATCAGCCCCAGCATTTT
CSVAGGRSNQPQHF
>TRBV5-1|TRBJ2-1|NA|many
TGCGCCAGCAGCTTGGCCGGCGGGTCCACGCGTGAGCAGTTCTTC
CASSLAGGSTREQFF
>TRBV20-1|TRBJ2-2|NA|few
TGCAGTGCTCAGATCCCCGACAGGACGAACACCGGGGAGCTGTTTTTT
CSAQIPDRTNTGELFF
>TRBV11-2|TRBJ1-6|NA|many
TGTGCCAGCAGCTTATACACGGGGATGAATTCACCCCTCCACTTT
CASSLYTGMNSPLHF
>TRBV7-2|TRBJ1-2|NA|many
TGTGCCAGCAGCTTAAGTCCAGCTTACTATGGCTACACCTTC
CASSLSPAYYGYTF
>TRBV12-5|TRBJ2-5|TRBD2|many
TGTGCTAGTGGTTTTGATTTAGCGGGAGGGTCGGAGACCCAGTACTTC
CASGFDLAGGSETQYF
>TRBV5-4|TRBJ2-1|TRBD2|NA
TGTGCCAGCAGCTTGGAAGGTCTAGCGGTCCACAATGAGCAGTTCTTC
CASSLEGLAVHNEQFF
>TRBV6-1|TRBJ1-6|TRBD1|many
TGTGCCACCGATCAATTGACAGGGGGGGGAAATTCACCCCTCCACTTT
CATDQLTGGGNSPLHF
>TRBV7-6|TRBJ2-3|TRBD1|many
TGTGCCAGCAGCTCAGGACAGGGTGAGGGCACAGATACGCAGTATTTT
CASSSGQGEGTDTQYF
>TRBV12-3/TRBV12-4|TRBJ1-5|NA|many
TGTGCCAGCAGTTTTTCGGAGGGGGGCAATCAGCCCCAGCATTTT
CASSFSEGGNQPQHF
>TRBV5-8|TRBJ2-5|NA|many
TGTGCCAGCAGCTTGCGACAGGTCCAAGAGACCCAGTACTTC
CASSLRQVQETQYF
>TRBV15|TRBJ2-4|TRBD1|many
TGTGCCACCAGCACCTTGGGACAGTCGGTCGTGTCCAAAAACATTCAGTACTTC
CATSTLGQSVVSKNIQYF
>TRBV5-4|TRBJ1-6|NA|many
TGTGCCAGCAGCCCGGACCTAACGGGGGTAAATTCACCCCTCCACTTT
CASSPDLTGVNSPLHF
>TRBV6-5|TRBJ2-3|NA|many
TGTGCCAGCAGTTACTCGCCGCCCCTAATCCGAACAGATACGCAGTATTTT
CASSYSPPLIRTDTQYF
>TRBV20-1|TRBJ2-1|TRBD2|many
TGCAGTGCTAGACCTAGCGGGAGATGGAGTGAGCAGTTCTTC
CSARPSGRWSEQFF
>TRBV28|TRBJ2-5|TRBD2|many
TGTGCCAGCAGCTCACTCGGGAGGGGGAAGACCCAGTACTTC
CASSSLGRGKTQYF
>TRBV5-1|TRBJ2-5|TRBD2|many
TGCGCCAGCAGCTCCGGACTAGCGGGCCCTAACCGGCAAGAGACCCAGTACTTC
CASSSGLAGPNRQETQYF
>TRBV7-2|TRBJ2-1|TRBD2|few
TGTGCCAGCAGCTTAGAACTAGCGGGAGTGGGGAATGAGCAGTTCTTC
CASSLELAGVGNEQFF
>TRBV20-1|TRBJ2-7|NA|many
TGCAGTGCCCTGGAACACTACGAGCAGTACTTC
CSALEHYEQYF
>TRBV15|TRBJ2-7|TRBD1|many
TGTGCCACCAGTGGTCGGGACAGCACCTACGAGCAGTACTTC
CATSGRDSTYEQYF
>TRBV20-1|TRBJ2-4|NA|many
TGCAGTGCCCGAGATCCGGGAAACATTCAGTACTTC
CSARDPGNIQYF
>TRBV12-3/TRBV12-4|TRBJ2-7|TRBD2|many
TGTGCCAGCAGTTTGGCCTTCCCGGGACTAGCGGGAGTAGAGCAGTACTTC
CASSLAFPGLAGVEQYF
>TRBV27|TRBJ1-1|NA|many
TGTGCCAGCAATTTCCGACGGGGGAACACTGAAGCTTTCTTT
CASNFRRGNTEAFF
>TRBV21-1|TRBJ1-2|NA|many
TGTGCCAGCAGCAGTCCAGGGTTGAGCTATGGCTACACCTTC
CASSSPGLSYGYTF
>TRBV7-2|TRBJ2-2|NA|few
TGTGCCAGCAGCCCGCCGTGGGAGGCGAACACCGGGGAGCTGTTTTTT
CASSPPWEANTGELFF
>TRBV11-2|TRBJ2-5|NA|NA
TGTGCCAGCAGCTTAGAGTTGTACTTACGCATAGGAGAGACCCAGTACTTC
CASSLELYLRIGETQYF
>TRBV11-1|TRBJ2-4|NA|many
TGTGCCAGCAGCCCGCAGGGATTAGCCAAAAACATTCAGTACTTC
CASSPQGLAKNIQYF
>TRBV15|TRBJ2-2|NA|NA
TGTGCGTTCTTGGGGGGGGAGCTGTTTTTT
CAFLGGELFF